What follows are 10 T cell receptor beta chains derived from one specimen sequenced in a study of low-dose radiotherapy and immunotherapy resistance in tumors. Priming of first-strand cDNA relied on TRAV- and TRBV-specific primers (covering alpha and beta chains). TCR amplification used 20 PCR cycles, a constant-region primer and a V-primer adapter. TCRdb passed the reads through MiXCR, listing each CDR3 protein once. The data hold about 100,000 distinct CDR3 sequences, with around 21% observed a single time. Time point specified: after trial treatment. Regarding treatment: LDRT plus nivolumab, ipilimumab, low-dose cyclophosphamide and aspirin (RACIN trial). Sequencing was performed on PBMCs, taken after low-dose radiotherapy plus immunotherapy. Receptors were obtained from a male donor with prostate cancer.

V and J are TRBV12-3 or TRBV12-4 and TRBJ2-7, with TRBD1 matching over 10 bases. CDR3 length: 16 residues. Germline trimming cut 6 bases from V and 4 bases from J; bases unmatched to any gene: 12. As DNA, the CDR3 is TGTGCCAGCAGACCTCCACTAGGGACAGGGGATTACGAGCAGTACTTC. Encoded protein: CASRPPLGTGDYEQYF.

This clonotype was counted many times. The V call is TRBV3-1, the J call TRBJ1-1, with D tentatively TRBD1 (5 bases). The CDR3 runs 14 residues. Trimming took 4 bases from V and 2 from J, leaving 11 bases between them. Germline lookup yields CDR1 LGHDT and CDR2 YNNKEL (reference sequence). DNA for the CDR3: TGTGCCAGCAGCCGGGGGGGAGCTAACACTGAAGCTTTCTTT. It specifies CASSRGGANTEAFF.

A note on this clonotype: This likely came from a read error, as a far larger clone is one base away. The CDR3 nucleotides are TGCGCCAGCAGCTCCGTAACCCCCGGGACTAGCGGGGGGAACCAGTACTTC. It specifies CASSSVTPGTSGGNQYF. The chain links TRBV5-1 to TRBJ2-5; 15 bases align to TRBD2. The CDR3 consists of 17 residues. V dropped 3 bases and J dropped 10; count of bases not matched to a gene: 13. In germline, CDR1 is SGHRS, CDR2 YFSETQ. The full variable domain, with the rest looked up from reference TRBV5-1 and TRBJ2-5, is KAGVTQTPRYLIKTRGQQVTLSCSPISGHRSVSWYQQTPGQGLQFLFEYFSETQRNKGNFPGRFSGRQFSNSRSEMNVSTLELGDSALYLCASSSVTPGTSGGNQYFGPGTRLLVL.

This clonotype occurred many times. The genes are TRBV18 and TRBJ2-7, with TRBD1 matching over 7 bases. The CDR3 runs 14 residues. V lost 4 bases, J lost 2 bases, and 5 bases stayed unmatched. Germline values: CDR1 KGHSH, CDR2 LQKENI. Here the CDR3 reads CASSQGALAYEQYF. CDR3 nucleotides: TGTGCCAGCTCACAGGGGGCCCTCGCCTACGAGCAGTACTTC.

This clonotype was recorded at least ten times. The CDR3 DNA is TGTGCCAGCAGTGTGGATCTCCGTCCCACCGGGGAGCTGTTTTTT. Translated: CASSVDLRPTGELFF. V usage is TRBV2 and J usage is TRBJ2-2; D is ambiguous. This CDR3 is 15 amino acids long. Germline CDR1 is SNHLY and CDR2 is FYNNEI. V lost 4 bases to trimming and J lost 4 bases, with 13 bases between them.

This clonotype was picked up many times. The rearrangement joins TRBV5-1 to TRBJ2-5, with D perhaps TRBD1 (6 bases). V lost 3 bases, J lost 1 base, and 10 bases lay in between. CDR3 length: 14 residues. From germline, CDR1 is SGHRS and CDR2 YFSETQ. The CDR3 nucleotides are TGCGCCAGCAGCTCCGCGGACAGCCAAGAGACCCAGTACTTC. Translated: CASSSADSQETQYF.

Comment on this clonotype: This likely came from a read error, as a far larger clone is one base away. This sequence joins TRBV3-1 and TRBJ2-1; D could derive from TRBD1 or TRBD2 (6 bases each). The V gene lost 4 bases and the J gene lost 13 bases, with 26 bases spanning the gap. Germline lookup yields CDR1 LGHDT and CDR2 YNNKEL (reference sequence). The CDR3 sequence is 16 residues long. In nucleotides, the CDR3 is TGTGCCAGCAGCCGCCCGAACCGGGGGCCGGAAGAGACCCAGTTCTTC. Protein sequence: CASSRPNRGPEETQFF.

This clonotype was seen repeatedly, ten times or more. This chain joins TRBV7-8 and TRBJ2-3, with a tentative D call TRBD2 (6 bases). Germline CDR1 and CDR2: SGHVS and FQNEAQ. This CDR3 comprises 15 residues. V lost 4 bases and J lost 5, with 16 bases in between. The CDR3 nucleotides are TGTGCCAGCAGCTCCCGAGCGGGTCAGGGAGATACGCAGTATTTT. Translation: CASSSRAGQGDTQYF.

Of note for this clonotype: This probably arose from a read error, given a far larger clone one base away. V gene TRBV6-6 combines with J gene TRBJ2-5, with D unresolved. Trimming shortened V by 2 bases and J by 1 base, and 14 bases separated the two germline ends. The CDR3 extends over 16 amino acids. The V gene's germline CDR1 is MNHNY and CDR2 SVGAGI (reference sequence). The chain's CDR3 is CASSYEEVALQETQYF. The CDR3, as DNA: TGTGCCAGCAGTTACGAAGAGGTGGCTCTCCAAGAGACCCAGTACTTC.

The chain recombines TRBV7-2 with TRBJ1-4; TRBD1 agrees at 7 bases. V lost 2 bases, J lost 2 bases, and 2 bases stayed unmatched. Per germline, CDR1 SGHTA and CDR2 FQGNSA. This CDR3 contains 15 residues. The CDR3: CASSLSRGTNEKLFF. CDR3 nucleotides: TGTGCCAGCAGCTTATCCAGGGGGACTAATGAAAAACTGTTTTTT.